This is a list of T cell receptor beta chains from one sample in a study of T cell responses to AZD1222 COVID-19 vaccine. Sequencing used immunoSEQ multiplex PCR; TCRdb keeps in-frame clones, though not all of them. The repertoire includes under 200,000 clones, approximately 90% of them detected once, and roughly 26% sits in the top ten. The sequencing used peripheral blood, collected 28 days after the second AZD1222 dose. These receptors originate from an adult who received the AZD1222 COVID-19 vaccine. The CDR3 runs from the conserved cysteine through the conserved F or W. D genes are given only for firm matches. Clone size is stated in some rows and not others, as once, few, many or a class when expanded.

TRBJ2-7	NA	NA	TRBV4-2	CASSQKWDTFYEQYF	TGTGCCAGCAGCCAAAAGTGGGATACCTTCTACGAGCAGTACTTC
TRBJ2-7	NA	NA	TRBV7-2	CASSLATSSHEQYF	TGTGCCAGCAGCTTAGCCACTAGCTCCCACGAGCAGTACTTC
TRBJ2-3	NA	TRBD1	TRBV10-1	CASSGTATDTQYF	TGCGCCAGCAGCGGGACAGCTACAGATACGCAGTATTTT
TRBJ1-5	NA	NA	TRBV2	CASSVQALSNQPQHF	TGTGCCAGCAGTGTACAGGCCCTTAGCAATCAGCCCCAGCATTTT
TRBJ1-3	NA	NA	TRBV19	CASSIEGLSGNTIYF	TGTGCCAGTAGTATAGAAGGACTCTCTGGAAACACCATATATTTT
TRBJ2-2	NA	NA	TRBV5-1	CASSPGAGVLTGELFF	TGCGCCAGCAGCCCCGGGGCAGGGGTCCTCACCGGGGAGCTGTTTTTT
TRBJ1-2	once	TRBD1	TRBV30	CACRRDRGYGYTF	TGTGCCTGCCGTCGGGACAGGGGCTATGGCTACACCTTC
TRBJ2-3	NA	NA	TRBV25-1	CASGLGSDTQYF	TGTGCCAGCGGCCTGGGATCAGATACGCAGTATTTT
TRBJ1-1	NA	TRBD1	TRBV5-8	CASSSLTGTGVTEAFF	TGTGCCAGCAGTTCTCTCACCGGGACAGGGGTCACTGAAGCTTTCTTT
TRBJ2-7	NA	TRBD1	TRBV5-6	CASSFLDRGRYEQYF	TGTGCCAGCAGCTTCCTGGACAGGGGTAGGTACGAGCAGTACTTC
TRBJ2-1	NA	TRBD2	TRBV7-9	CASTLLAGGSNEQFF	TGTGCCAGCACCCTATTAGCGGGAGGGTCCAATGAGCAGTTCTTC
TRBJ2-2	NA	TRBD2	TRBV25-1	CASSQLAANTGELFF	TGTGCCAGCAGTCAACTAGCGGCGAACACCGGGGAGCTGTTTTTT
TRBJ2-7	NA	NA	TRBV18	CASSLSAEYEQYF	TGTGCCAGCTCACTTAGTGCAGAGTACGAGCAGTACTTC
TRBJ2-7	NA	TRBD1	TRBV7-9	CASSERTGVSEQYF	TGTGCCAGCAGCGAACGAACAGGGGTAAGCGAGCAGTACTTC
TRBJ1-5	NA	NA	TRBV28	CASRQGLQPQHF	TGTGCCAGCAGGCAGGGTTTACAGCCCCAGCATTTT
TRBJ1-1	NA	NA	TRBV5-1	CASSLLGQGTEAFF	TGCGCCAGCAGCTTGCTGGGGCAAGGCACTGAAGCTTTCTTT
TRBJ2-1	NA	NA	TRBV19	CASSINGRQFF	TGTGCCAGTAGTATAAACGGGAGGCAGTTCTTC
TRBJ2-6	NA	NA	TRBV15	CATKLDINSGANVLTF	TGTGCCACCAAATTGGACATCAACTCTGGGGCCAACGTCCTGACTTTC
TRBJ2-7	NA	NA	TRBV6-2/TRBV6-3	CASSWGLNYEQYF	TGTGCCAGCAGTTGGGGATTGAACTACGAGCAGTACTTC
TRBJ1-5	NA	NA	TRBV19	CASSIGAGGGQPQHF	TGTGCCAGTAGTATAGGGGCTGGGGGCGGTCAGCCCCAGCATTTT
TRBJ2-7	NA	NA	TRBV11-2	CASSLVVEGEQYF	TGTGCCAGCAGCTTAGTCGTTGAGGGCGAGCAGTACTTC
TRBJ2-3	NA	TRBD1	TRBV19	CASSTGDTDTQYF	TGTGCCAGTAGCACAGGGGACACAGATACGCAGTATTTT
TRBJ1-5	NA	NA	TRBV2	CASSVRRGSNQPQHF	TGTGCCAGCAGTGTTAGACGGGGGAGCAATCAGCCCCAGCATTTT
TRBJ2-1	NA	NA	TRBV7-3	CASSFQGSLEQFF	TGTGCCAGCAGCTTCCAAGGAAGCCTTGAGCAGTTCTTC
TRBJ2-5	NA	TRBD2	TRBV28	CATSGGRETQYF	TGTGCCACCTCGGGCGGGAGAGAGACCCAGTACTTC